This TCR beta chain emerged from a study of cytomegalovirus exposure and HLA in healthy donors. Overall study results and limits: According to the study, 160 or so TCR beta chains were cytomegalovirus-associated. The study found most TCR sequences rare, yet found some public TCRs in many donors. It was reportedly the case that the classifier diagnosed cytomegalovirus status with high specificity and sensitivity.

Method: immunoSEQ multiplex PCR; TCRdb's copy keeps in-frame clones and lacks some. The profile shows around 60,000 clones, around 90% of them singletons. Between the trimmed V and J ends, which lost 0 bases and 0 bases, there was a span of 7 bases. Germline V gene sequence: CDR1 SGHRS, CDR2 YFSETQ. CDR3 length: 16 residues. While the first cohort had 600 to 850 subjects, the donors belonged to the separate validation cohort of about 120 subjects. The count of this clone is one. Its antigen is currently unknown. V gene TRBV5-1 combines with J gene TRBJ2-6, with no clear D. The clonotype was recovered from a woman in her late teens or twenties in good health and CMV-seronegative. The sequencing sample was made of PBMCs. Here the CDR3 reads CASSLVLSSGANVLTF. CDR3 sequence (DNA): TGCGCCAGCAGCTTGGTTCTGAGCTCTGGGGCCAACGTCCTGACTTTC.